Below, 25 T cell receptor beta chains from the same sample are listed, as sequenced in a study of post-analysis software for immune sequencing data. cDNA libraries of TCR beta carried unique molecular identifiers. TCRdb re-derived calls from the PCR reads in MiXCR, one entry per CDR3 protein. The data contain about 160,000 distinct CDR3 sequences, about 34% of them singletons. The sample was blood, taken after autologous hematopoietic stem cell transplantation. The receptors shown here come from a girl between 5 and 17 years old with multiple sclerosis.

This clonotype was seen more than once but under ten times. This chain connects TRBV5-5 to TRBJ2-7; D perhaps matches TRBD2 (6 bases). Germline CDR1 reads SGHKS; CDR2 reads YYEKEE (reference sequence). V dropped 4 bases and J dropped 2 bases, with 16 bases sitting between them. The CDR3 runs 15 residues. CDR3 nucleotides: TGTGCCAGCAGCGCCTTTTCGGCGGGGCCCTACGAGCAGTACTTC. Residues: CASSAFSAGPYEQYF.

This clonotype came up once. This chain joins TRBV20-1 and TRBJ2-5; D is perhaps TRBD2 (6 bases). V lost 1 base and J 11 bases, leaving 14 bases between the germline ends. This CDR3 has 12 amino acids. Per germline, CDR1 DFQATT and CDR2 SNEGSKA (reference sequence). The CDR3 reads CSARGGSGEQYF. The CDR3 DNA reads TGCAGTGCTAGAGGAGGGTCGGGGGAGCAGTACTTC.

There are many counts of this clonotype. The chain carries TRBV12-3 or TRBV12-4 and TRBJ2-5, with a possible D match to TRBD1 (7 bases). The CDR3 totals 14 residues. The V gene lost 4 bases and the J gene lost 5 bases, with 14 bases spanning the gap. CDR3 residues: CASSSQGGVETQYF. The CDR3 nucleotides are TGTGCCAGCAGTTCCCAGGGGGGCGTGGAGACCCAGTACTTC.

This clonotype was observed a handful of times. The chain links TRBV20-1 to TRBJ2-1, with 10 bases lining up with TRBD2. The ends lost 1 base at V and 7 bases at J; junction bases unmatched: 7. This CDR3 region has 15 residues. Germline V gives CDR1 DFQATT, CDR2 SNEGSKA (reference sequence). The CDR3 coding sequence is TGCAGTGCTAGAGCGGAACTAGCGGGACGGAATGAGCAGTTCTTC. Protein: CSARAELAGRNEQFF.

As regards this clonotype: At one end, the junction sequence differs from germline, possibly due to a read error. V usage is TRBV20-1 and J usage is TRBJ2-2; TRBD2 might be the D (6 bases). The CDR3 is 16 amino acids. CDR1 is DFQATT, CDR2 SNEGSKA, per germline (reference sequence). Here the CDR3 reads CSANRPLAGRTGERFF. CDR3 coding DNA: TGCAGTGCTAATAGACCGTTAGCAGGGAGGACCGGGGAGCGGTTTTTT.

To note about this clonotype: The junction shows a germline mismatch at one end, possibly a read error. The chain joins TRBV28 to TRBJ2-4; 8 positions agree with TRBD2. Germline V gives CDR1 MDHEN, CDR2 SYDVKM. The CDR3 consists of 13 residues. The CDR3 reads CACSGGRLGEQYF. CDR3 DNA: TGTGCCTGCAGCGGGGGCCGCCTAGGTGAGCAGTACTTC.

The table lists this clonotype with many counts. This chain uses TRBV6-6 with TRBJ2-7; 11 nucleotides align to TRBD2. Germline CDR1 MNHNY, CDR2 SVGAGI (reference sequence). The CDR3 spans 17 residues. J lost 2 bases, V lost 5 bases, and 11 bases had no gene match. In nucleotides, the CDR3 is TGTGCCAGCAGTGTACTAGCGGGAGTGACCCAAACCTACGAGCAGTACTTC. Its translation is CASSVLAGVTQTYEQYF.

The chain is built from TRBV4-3 and TRBJ2-6; the D is unclear. Looked up from germline, CDR1 is LGHNA and CDR2 is YSLEER. The CDR3 is 16 residues long. V dropped 0 bases and J dropped 0 bases, with 6 bases sitting between them. The CDR3 loop is CASSQDHSSGANVLTF. For the CDR3, the DNA is TGCGCCAGCAGCCAAGATCACAGCTCTGGGGCCAACGTCCTGACTTTC.

The table lists this clonotype with a few counts. The chain is built from TRBV20-1 and TRBJ2-5, with unresolved D. The CDR3 loop spans 12 amino acids. Germline CDR1 is DFQATT and CDR2 is SNEGSKA (reference sequence). V gave up 4 bases and J gave up 5 bases, with 11 bases separating them. The CDR3 DNA reads as TGCAGTGCTATTAGAGGACGGGAGACCCAGTACTTC. Its protein product is CSAIRGRETQYF.

There are many counts of this clonotype. The chain is built from TRBV20-1 and TRBJ2-7; weak D call: TRBD1 (6 bases). The CDR3 totals 13 residues. Trimming took 1 base from V and 3 from J, leaving 10 bases between them. The germline gives CDR1 DFQATT, CDR2 SNEGSKA (reference sequence). The CDR3, as DNA: TGCAGTGCTAGAGGGAGGACAGACTACGAGCAGTACTTC. Encoded protein: CSARGRTDYEQYF.

This clonotype was detected only a few times. The chain recombines TRBV18 with TRBJ2-3, with a possible D match to TRBD2 (5 bases). The CDR3 runs 14 residues. Germline values: CDR1 KGHSH, CDR2 LQKENI. V lost 3 bases and J 3 bases, leaving 10 bases between the germline ends. The CDR3 reads CASSPVGGTDTQYF. For the CDR3, the DNA is TGTGCCAGCTCACCGGTCGGAGGTACAGATACGCAGTATTTT.

The chain joins TRBV6-5 to TRBJ1-2, with 7 bases fitting TRBD1. CDR1 is MNHEY, CDR2 SVGAGI, per germline. The V segment lost 0 bases and the J segment 4 bases; nucleotides outside the gene matches: 14. This CDR3 has 18 amino acids. This chain's CDR3 is CASSYSRTRPGGIYGYTF. The CDR3 DNA reads TGTGCCAGCAGTTACTCGCGGACCAGACCAGGGGGGATCTATGGCTACACCTTC.

This clonotype appeared a few times. This sequence joins TRBV20-1 and TRBJ2-7; D remains unclear. Germline V gene sequence: CDR1 DFQATT, CDR2 SNEGSKA (reference sequence). V lost 3 bases to trimming and J lost 5 bases, with 8 bases between them. The CDR3 covers 11 residues. Written as DNA, the CDR3 is TGCAGTGCTAGGGACGCCCACGAGCAGTACTTC. Protein product: CSARDAHEQYF.

The V and J genes are TRBV4-3 and TRBJ2-7; 7 bases align to TRBD2. Per the germline V gene, CDR1 is LGHNA and CDR2 is YSLEER. The CDR3 covers 15 residues. V gave up 0 bases and J gave up 2 bases; unmatched junction bases: 4. The CDR3 region is CASSQDWAGAYEQYF. The CDR3 nucleotides read TGCGCCAGCAGCCAAGATTGGGCGGGAGCCTACGAGCAGTACTTC.

This chain joins TRBV24-1 and TRBJ1-2, with D uncertain. V gave up 3 bases and J gave up 3 bases, with 4 bases separating them. The CDR3 totals 12 residues. Per the germline V gene, CDR1 is KGHDR and CDR2 is SFDVKD. The CDR3 sequence: CATSDNDYGYTF. The DNA of the CDR3 is TGTGCCACCAGTGATAACGACTATGGCTACACCTTC.

This chain connects TRBV20-1 to TRBJ1-5; D gene unclear. In germline, CDR1 is DFQATT, CDR2 SNEGSKA (reference sequence). V was trimmed by 3 bases and J by 2 bases, leaving 11 bases between them. The CDR3 sequence is 14 residues long. This chain's CDR3 is CSASSGFGNQPQHF. Written as DNA, the CDR3 is TGCAGTGCTAGTTCCGGTTTTGGCAATCAGCCCCAGCATTTT.

Ten or more counts support this clonotype. This chain links TRBV12-3 or TRBV12-4 with TRBJ2-7, with D perhaps TRBD2 (6 bases). V lost 2 bases to trimming and J lost 5 bases, with 13 bases between them. This CDR3 has 14 amino acids. The CDR3 protein is CASSLRDSRNEQYF. CDR3 bases: TGTGCCAGCAGTTTAAGGGACTCCCGGAACGAGCAGTACTTC.

The chain links TRBV11-1 to TRBJ2-1, with no clear D. V was clipped by 9 bases and J by 9 bases, with 18 bases between them. CDR1 is SGHAT and CDR2 is FQDESV in the germline V gene (reference sequence). The CDR3 totals 13 residues. The CDR3 protein is CASSPRVLSEQFF. CDR3 bases: TGTGCCAGTAGCCCCCGTGTGCTTTCTGAGCAGTTCTTC.

This clonotype was seen only a few times. This sequence joins TRBV7-6 and TRBJ2-7; 7 bases match TRBD2. The germline V gene encodes CDR1 SGHVS and CDR2 FNYEAQ. The trim removed 5 bases at V and 4 bases at J, leaving 8 bases unmatched. CDR3 length equals 14 residues. CDR3 bases: TGTGCCAGCAGCCCTGGACTAGACCTATACGAGCAGTACTTC. Translation: CASSPGLDLYEQYF.

The chain joins TRBV12-3 or TRBV12-4 to TRBJ2-7, with D possibly called TRBD1 or TRBD2 (6 bases each). The CDR3 has 15 amino acids. Trimming took 6 bases from V and 7 from J, leaving 22 bases between them. The CDR3 here is CASRDYRVVSHEQYF. The CDR3 nucleotides read TGTGCCAGCAGGGACTACAGGGTCGTCTCTCATGAGCAGTACTTC.

The chain carries TRBV7-9 and TRBJ1-1; TRBD1 matches 7 bases. The germline V gene has CDR1 SEHNR and CDR2 FQNEAQ (reference sequence). V lost 2 bases, J lost 5 bases, and 17 bases stayed unmatched. This CDR3 is built from 18 residues. The CDR3 spells CASSLTPRDSLGKTEAFF. In DNA, the CDR3 is TGTGCCAGCAGCTTAACGCCCCGGGACAGCCTAGGAAAAACTGAAGCTTTCTTT. Combining the CDR3 with reference TRBV7-9 and TRBJ1-1 gives the whole variable domain DTGVSQNPRHKITKRGQNVTFRCDPISEHNRLYWYRQTLGQGPEFLTYFQNEAQLEKSRLLSDRFSAERPKGSFSTLEIQRTEQGDSAMYLCASSLTPRDSLGKTEAFFGQGTRLTVV.

This clonotype has more than one count but fewer than ten. The CDR3 region is CSVAKTGTGSYEQYF. CDR3 in DNA: TGCAGCGTTGCTAAGACCGGGACAGGCTCCTACGAGCAGTACTTC. The rearrangement joins TRBV29-1 to TRBJ2-7; 8 bases map to TRBD1. The V gene end was trimmed by 4 bases and the J gene end by 0 bases; junction bases not matched to a gene: 8. This CDR3 has 15 amino acids. Germline V CDR1 and CDR2: SQVTM, ANQGSEA.

The CDR3 DNA sequence: TGTGCCATTAGCAGGGGAATTAGCACAGATACGCAGTATTTT. This gives the protein CAISRGISTDTQYF. The chain is built from TRBV3-1 and TRBJ2-3; D is perhaps TRBD1 (6 bases). Trimming cost V 10 bases and J 0 bases, with 14 bases left between them. This CDR3 has 14 residues. Germline V gene sequence: CDR1 LGHDT, CDR2 YNNKEL (reference sequence).

This clonotype was found once. V usage is TRBV6-1 and J usage is TRBJ2-1; 8 nucleotides match TRBD1. This CDR3 comprises 14 residues. V lost 6 bases and J lost 4; bases outside the gene matches: 5. Germline assignment: CDR1 MNHNS and CDR2 SASEGT. The CDR3 DNA is TGTGCCAGCAGCGGACGACAGGGGTACAATGAGCAGTTCTTC. Amino acid sequence: CASSGRQGYNEQFF.

CDR3 DNA: TGCAGTGCTAGAGATTTGGACTCCTCCCTGGAGACCCAGTACTTC. This sequence encodes CSARDLDSSLETQYF. V usage is TRBV20-1 and J usage is TRBJ2-5; the D gene is possibly TRBD2 (5 bases). Trimming pared 0 bases from V and 5 bases from J, leaving 16 bases between. This CDR3 comprises 15 residues. Per the germline V gene, CDR1 is DFQATT and CDR2 is SNEGSKA (reference sequence).